This is a list of T cell receptor beta chains from one sample in a study of CD8 T cells in Susac syndrome. TCRdb called the immunoSEQ multiplex PCR reads again in MiXCR, with one record for every CDR3 protein. The repertoire has about 190,000 distinct CDR3 sequences, approximately 95% of them found once; the top ten carry 0.15% to 0.2%. Sequencing used CD8+ T cells from PBMCs. The origin of the receptors is a human donor with Susac syndrome. CDR3s include the opening cysteine and the closing phenylalanine or tryptophan. D genes are given only for firm matches. Some rows have no size entry. The others give once, few or many, or a class for an expanded clone.

J gene,CDR3 length,clone size,D gene,V gene,CDR3 protein,CDR3 DNA
TRBJ2-5,14,-,-,TRBV25-1,CASSEFKEQETQYF,TGTGCCAGCAGTGAATTCAAGGAGCAAGAGACCCAGTACTTC
TRBJ2-5,16,-,TRBD2,TRBV12-3/TRBV12-4,CASSPETSGPKETQYF,TGTGCCAGCAGCCCCGAGACTAGCGGGCCTAAAGAGACCCAGTACTTC
TRBJ2-3,15,-,-,TRBV3-1,CASSQGLERTDTQYF,TGTGCCAGCAGCCAGGGACTCGAACGCACAGATACGCAGTATTTT
TRBJ1-6,14,-,-,TRBV12-3/TRBV12-4,CASSFSGYNSPLHF,TGTGCCAGCAGTTTTAGTGGGTACAATTCACCCCTCCACTTT
TRBJ2-2,19,-,TRBD2,TRBV12-5,CASGLPPRGLAVSTGELFF,TGTGCTAGTGGCCTGCCTCCCCGAGGACTAGCAGTTAGCACCGGGGAGCTGTTTTTT
TRBJ1-3,15,-,-,TRBV6-6,CASSYSGRSGNTIYF,TGTGCCAGCAGTTACTCAGGCCGATCTGGAAACACCATATATTTT
TRBJ2-7,11,-,TRBD1,TRBV30,CAWSDTGDPFF,TGTGCCTGGAGTGACACAGGGGACCCCTTCTTC
TRBJ2-3,17,-,-,TRBV6-5,CASSSPRGHRSTDTQYF,TGTGCCAGCAGTTCCCCTAGGGGACACCGTAGCACAGATACGCAGTATTTT
TRBJ2-1,18,-,TRBD1,TRBV5-6,CASSFRSDGTGGRNEQFF,TGTGCCAGCAGCTTTCGCTCGGACGGGACAGGGGGAAGAAATGAGCAGTTCTTC
TRBJ1-1,15,-,-,TRBV3-1,CASSLENRAGTEAFF,TGTGCCAGCAGCCTAGAAAACAGGGCAGGCACTGAAGCTTTCTTT
TRBJ1-1,13,-,TRBD1,TRBV29-1,CSVVGQDPVGAFF,TGCAGCGTTGTTGGACAGGACCCAGTTGGAGCTTTCTTT
TRBJ2-2,11,-,-,TRBV5-6,CASSFSGELFF,TGTGCCAGCAGTTTCAGCGGGGAGCTGTTTTTT
TRBJ2-7,13,-,-,TRBV29-1,CSVEEEGPYEQYF,TGCAGCGTTGAAGAGGAGGGCCCCTACGAGCAGTACTTC
TRBJ2-2,13,-,-,TRBV20-1,CSASRQSTGELFF,TGCAGTGCTAGTAGGCAGTCAACCGGGGAGCTGTTTTTT
TRBJ2-7,12,-,-,TRBV12-3/TRBV12-4,CASSHASAEQYF,TGTGCCAGCAGCCACGCCTCGGCCGAGCAGTACTTC
TRBJ1-1,13,-,-,TRBV28,CASSLLRKAEAFF,TGTGCCAGCAGTTTATTGCGTAAAGCTGAAGCTTTCTTT
TRBJ2-7,14,-,-,TRBV29-1,CSVEIRDGAYEQYF,TGCAGCGTTGAAATCAGAGACGGGGCCTACGAGCAGTACTTC
TRBJ2-1,14,-,-,TRBV20-1,CSARVAEAYNEQFF,TGCAGTGCTAGAGTAGCGGAGGCCTACAATGAGCAGTTCTTC
TRBJ1-1,15,-,-,TRBV4-1,CASSRVTTGNTEAFF,TGCGCCAGCAGCCGCGTTACGACGGGAAACACTGAAGCTTTCTTT
TRBJ2-2,15,-,-,TRBV28,CASSLELANTGELFF,TGTGCCAGCAGTTTGGAACTAGCGAACACCGGGGAGCTGTTTTTT
TRBJ2-7,15,-,-,TRBV2,CASSEVQGNRYEQYF,TGTGCCAGCAGTGAAGTACAGGGTAACCGCTACGAGCAGTACTTC
TRBJ2-7,13,-,-,TRBV20-1,CSATSPGGNEQYF,TGCAGTGCTACTTCTCCAGGGGGGAACGAGCAGTACTTC
TRBJ2-2,16,-,TRBD2,TRBV9,CASSGSGAKNTGELFF,TGTGCCAGCAGTGGAAGCGGGGCGAAGAACACCGGGGAGCTGTTTTTT
TRBJ1-1,14,-,-,TRBV4-2,CASSQDPMNTEAFF,TGTGCCAGCAGCCAAGATCCCATGAACACTGAAGCTTTCTTT
TRBJ1-1,14,once,-,TRBV2,CASKAEGRGTEAFF,TGTGCCAGCAAGGCAGAGGGTCGGGGCACTGAAGCTTTCTTT
TRBJ1-2,14,-,TRBD1,TRBV4-1,CASSQVGQGLGYTF,TGCGCCAGCAGCCAAGTGGGACAGGGACTTGGCTACACCTTC
TRBJ1-2,16,-,-,TRBV7-9,CASTQVKGTANYGYTF,TGTGCCAGCACCCAAGTGAAGGGTACGGCTAACTATGGCTACACCTTC
TRBJ2-1,12,-,-,TRBV20-1,CSAARRYNEQFF,TGCAGTGCGGCCCGCCGTTACAATGAGCAGTTCTTC
TRBJ2-1,15,-,TRBD1,TRBV3-1,CASSQDRGRYNEQFF,TGTGCCAGCAGCCAAGACAGGGGGCGATACAATGAGCAGTTCTTC